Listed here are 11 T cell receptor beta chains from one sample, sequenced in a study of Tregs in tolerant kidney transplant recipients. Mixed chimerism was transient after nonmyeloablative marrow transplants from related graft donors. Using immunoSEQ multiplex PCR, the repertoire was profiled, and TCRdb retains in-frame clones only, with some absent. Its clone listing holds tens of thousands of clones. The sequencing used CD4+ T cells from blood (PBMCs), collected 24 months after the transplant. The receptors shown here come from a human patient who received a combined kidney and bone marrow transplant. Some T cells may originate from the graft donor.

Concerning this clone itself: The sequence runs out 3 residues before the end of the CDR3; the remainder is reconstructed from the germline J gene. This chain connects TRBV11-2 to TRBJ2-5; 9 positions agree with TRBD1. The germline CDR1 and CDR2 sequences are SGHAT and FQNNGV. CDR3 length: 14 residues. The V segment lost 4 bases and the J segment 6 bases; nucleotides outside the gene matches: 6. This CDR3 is CASSSGTGWKTQYF. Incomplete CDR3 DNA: TGTGCCAGCAGCTCCGGGACAGGGTGGAAGACC. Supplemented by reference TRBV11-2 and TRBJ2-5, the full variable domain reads EAGVAQSPRYKIIEKRQSVAFWCNPISGHATLYWYQQILGQGPKLLIQFQNNGVVDDSQLPKDRFSAERLKGVDSTLKIQPAKLEDSAVYLCASSSGTGWKTQYFGPGTRLLVL.

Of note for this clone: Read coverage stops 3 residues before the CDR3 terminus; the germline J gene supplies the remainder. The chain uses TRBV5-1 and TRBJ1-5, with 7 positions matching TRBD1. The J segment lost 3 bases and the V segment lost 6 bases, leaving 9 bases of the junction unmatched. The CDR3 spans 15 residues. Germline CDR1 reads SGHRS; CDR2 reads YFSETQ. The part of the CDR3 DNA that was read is TGCGCCAGCAAACATGGGACAGAACCCAATCAGCCC. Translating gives CASKHGTEPNQP. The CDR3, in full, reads CASKHGTEPNQPQHF.

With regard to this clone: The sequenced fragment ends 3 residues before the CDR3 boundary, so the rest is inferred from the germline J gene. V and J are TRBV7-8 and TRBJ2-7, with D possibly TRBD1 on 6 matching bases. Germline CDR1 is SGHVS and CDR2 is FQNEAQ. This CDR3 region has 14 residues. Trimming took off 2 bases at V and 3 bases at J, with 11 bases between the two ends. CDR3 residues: CASSLNGQNYEQYF. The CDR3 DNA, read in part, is TGTGCCAGCAGCTTAAACGGACAGAACTACGAG. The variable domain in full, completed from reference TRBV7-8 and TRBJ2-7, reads GAGVSQSPRYKVAKRGQDVALRCDPISGHVSLFWYQQALGQGPEFLTYFQNEAQLDKSGLPSDRFFAERPEGSVSTLKIQRTQQEDSAVYLCASSLNGQNYEQYFGPGTRLTVT.

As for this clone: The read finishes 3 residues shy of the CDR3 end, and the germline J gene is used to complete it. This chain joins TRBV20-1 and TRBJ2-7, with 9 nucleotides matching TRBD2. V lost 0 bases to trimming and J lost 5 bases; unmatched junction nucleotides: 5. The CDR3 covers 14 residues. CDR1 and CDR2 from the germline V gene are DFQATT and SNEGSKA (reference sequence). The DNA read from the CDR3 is TGCAGTGCTAGAGATCCGGCGGGAGGGCACGAG. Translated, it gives CSARDPAGGHE. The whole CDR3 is CSARDPAGGHEQYF.

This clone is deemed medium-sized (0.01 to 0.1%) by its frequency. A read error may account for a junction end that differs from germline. CDR3 DNA (partial): TGCGCCAGCAGCTCCAACAATGAG. Amino acid sequence: CASSSNNE. In full, the CDR3 reads CASSSNNEQFF. The rearrangement joins TRBV5-1 to TRBJ2-1; no definite D call. The CDR3 goes on 3 residues after the read ends, and that part is filled in from the germline J gene. CDR3 length: 11 amino acids. Germline lookup yields CDR1 SGHRS and CDR2 YFSETQ.

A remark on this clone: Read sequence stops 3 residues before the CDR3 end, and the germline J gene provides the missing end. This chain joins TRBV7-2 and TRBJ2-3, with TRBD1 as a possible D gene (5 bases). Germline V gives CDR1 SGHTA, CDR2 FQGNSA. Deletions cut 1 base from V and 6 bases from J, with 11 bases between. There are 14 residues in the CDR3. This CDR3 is CASSLVGAEDTQYF. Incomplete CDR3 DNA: TGTGCCAGCAGCTTAGTTGGGGCCGAGGATACG. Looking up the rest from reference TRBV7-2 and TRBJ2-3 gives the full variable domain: GAGVSQSPSNKVTEKGKDVELRCDPISGHTALYWYRQSLGQGLEFLIYFQGNSAPDKSGLPSDRFSAERTGGSVSTLTIQRTQQEDSAVYLCASSLVGAEDTQYFGPGTRLTVL.

The CDR3 bases that were read are TGTGCCAGTAGTCAACCTAGCGGGAGGACGACCGGGGAG. This translates into CASSQPSGRTTGE. The full CDR3 protein is CASSQPSGRTTGELFF. This chain joins TRBV19 and TRBJ2-2; TRBD2 agrees at 11 bases. The read ends 3 residues early relative to the CDR3; the germline J gene fills the gap. The CDR3 runs 16 residues. The V gene end was trimmed by 5 bases and the J gene end by 5 bases; junction bases not matched to a gene: 7. The germline V gene has CDR1 LNHDA and CDR2 SQIVND (reference sequence).

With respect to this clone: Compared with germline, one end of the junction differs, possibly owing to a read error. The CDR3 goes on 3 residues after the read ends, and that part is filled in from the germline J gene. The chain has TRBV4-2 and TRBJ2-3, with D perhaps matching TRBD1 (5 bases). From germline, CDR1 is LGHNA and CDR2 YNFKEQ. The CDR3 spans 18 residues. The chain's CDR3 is CASSQDLKRPGSTDTQYF. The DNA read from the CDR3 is TGCGCCAGCAGCCAAGATCTCAAGCGCCCAGGGAGCACAGATACG.

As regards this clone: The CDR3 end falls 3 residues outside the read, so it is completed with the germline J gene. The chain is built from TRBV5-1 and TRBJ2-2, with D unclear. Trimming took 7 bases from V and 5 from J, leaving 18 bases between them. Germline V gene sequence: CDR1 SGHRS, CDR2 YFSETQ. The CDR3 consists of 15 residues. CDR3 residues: CASCRHSSGTGELFF. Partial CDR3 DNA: TGCGCCAGCTGCCGACACTCGAGTGGGACCGGGGAG.

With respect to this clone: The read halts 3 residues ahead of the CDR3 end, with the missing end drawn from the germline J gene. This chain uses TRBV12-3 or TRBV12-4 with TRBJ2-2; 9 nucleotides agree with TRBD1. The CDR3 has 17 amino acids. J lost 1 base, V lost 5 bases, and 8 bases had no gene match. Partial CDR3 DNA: TGTGCCAGCAGTGACGAAAACAGGGGGCTGAACACCGGGGAG. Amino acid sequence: CASSDENRGLNTGE. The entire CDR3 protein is CASSDENRGLNTGELFF.

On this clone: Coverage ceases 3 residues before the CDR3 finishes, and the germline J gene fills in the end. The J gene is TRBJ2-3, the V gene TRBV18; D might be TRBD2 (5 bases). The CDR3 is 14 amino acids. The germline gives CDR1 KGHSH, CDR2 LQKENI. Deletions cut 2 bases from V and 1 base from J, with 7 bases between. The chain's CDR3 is CASSPNGGTDTQYF. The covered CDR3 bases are TGTGCCAGCTCACCAAACGGGGGCACAGATACG.